The 5 T cell receptor beta chains listed next were all sequenced from one sample in a study of regulatory T cells in long-lasting Graves disease. Relying on iRepertoire HTBI primers and Arm-PCR of CDR3 regions, the team built TCR beta libraries. One entry per CDR3 protein, called by TCRdb with MiXCR from the multiplex PCR reads. The data show 650,000 to 700,000 distinct CDR3 sequences, about 30% seen once. Time point defined: persistent/refractory GD, antithyroid drugs over 5 years with positive TRAb. Preparation of the TCR library used RNA extracted from PBMCs. Sequenced here: peripheral blood mononuclear cells (PBMCs), sampled when the disease was refractory, from a patient treated with antithyroid drugs. Receptor source: a female donor with Graves disease.

This chain joins TRBV7-3 and TRBJ1-1, with D hard to call. The CDR3 is 15 residues long. Trimming pared 4 bases from V and 1 base from J, leaving 13 bases between. Germline CDR1 reads SGHTA; CDR2 reads FQGTGA. The CDR3 DNA sequence: TGTGCCAGCAGCTCCGCCCCTCCAGGGAACACTGAAGCTTTCTTT. This gives the protein CASSSAPPGNTEAFF.

This clonotype turned up a few times. The chain carries TRBV7-2 and TRBJ2-5; TRBD2 is a possible D gene (6 bases). Trimming took 0 bases from V and 5 from J, leaving 16 bases between them. Per germline, CDR1 SGHTA and CDR2 FQGNSA. There are 16 residues in the CDR3. The chain's CDR3 is CASSLAGLAGRETQYF. In DNA form, the CDR3 reads TGTGCCAGCAGCTTAGCGGGTTTGGCAGGGAGGGAGACCCAGTACTTC.

This chain connects TRBV7-9 to TRBJ1-2, with 7 nucleotides matching TRBD1. V was pared by 5 bases and J by 3 bases, with 12 bases of the junction left unmatched. Germline V CDR1 and CDR2: SEHNR, FQNEAQ (reference sequence). This CDR3 has 16 amino acids. The CDR3 nucleotides are TGTGCCAGCAGCGACACCGGGACAGAGAATCACTATGGCTACACCTTC. This translates into CASSDTGTENHYGYTF.

The chain uses TRBV6-5 and TRBJ2-7; TRBD1 is a possible D gene (5 bases). Per the germline V gene, CDR1 is MNHEY and CDR2 is SVGAGI. V shed 2 bases and J shed 2 bases, with 16 bases lying between them. The CDR3 runs to 16 residues. CDR3 sequence reads: CASSYQGSLRAYEQYF. The CDR3 bases are TGTGCCAGCAGTTACCAGGGCTCCCTTCGTGCCTACGAGCAGTACTTC.

The sample holds many counts of this clonotype. The chain links TRBV10-3 to TRBJ1-6, with 11 bases lining up with TRBD1. The CDR3 consists of 15 residues. CDR1 is ENHRY, CDR2 SYGVKD, per germline. V trimming: 8 bases; J trimming: 5 bases; junction bases outside the gene matches: 5. CDR3 sequence reads: CAIRRDRGNNSPLHF. Here the CDR3 DNA reads TGTGCCATCCGCCGGGACAGGGGGAATAATTCACCCCTCCACTTT.